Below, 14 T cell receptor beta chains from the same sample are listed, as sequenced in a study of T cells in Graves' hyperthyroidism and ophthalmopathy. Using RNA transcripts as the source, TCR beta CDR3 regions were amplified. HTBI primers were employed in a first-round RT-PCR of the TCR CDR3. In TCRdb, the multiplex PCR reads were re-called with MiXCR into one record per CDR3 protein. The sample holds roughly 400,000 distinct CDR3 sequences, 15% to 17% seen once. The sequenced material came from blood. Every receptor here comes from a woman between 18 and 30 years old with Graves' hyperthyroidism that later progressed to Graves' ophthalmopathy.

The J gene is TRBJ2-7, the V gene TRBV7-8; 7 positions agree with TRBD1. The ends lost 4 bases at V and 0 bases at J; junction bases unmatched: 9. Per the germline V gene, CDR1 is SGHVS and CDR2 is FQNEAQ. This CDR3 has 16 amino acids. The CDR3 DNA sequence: TGTGCCAGCAGCTCTCCTAACAGGGGAGCCTCCTACGAGCAGTACTTC. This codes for CASSSPNRGASYEQYF.

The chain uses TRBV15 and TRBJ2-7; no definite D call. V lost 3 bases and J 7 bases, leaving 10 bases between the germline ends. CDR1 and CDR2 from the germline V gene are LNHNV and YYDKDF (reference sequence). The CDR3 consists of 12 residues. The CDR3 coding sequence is TGTGCCACCAGCAGTAGAGAGCATGAGCAGTACTTC. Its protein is CATSSREHEQYF.

The CDR3 DNA sequence: TGTGCCAGCACCTCTCTGATCACAGGGGGCTGGACAGATACGCAGTATTTT. Translation: CASTSLITGGWTDTQYF. The rearrangement links TRBV6-2 or TRBV6-3 to TRBJ2-3; 9 nucleotides line up with TRBD1. The CDR3 runs to 17 residues. The V and J ends lost 7 bases and 3 bases, in that order; junction bases with no gene match: 14. Germline V lookup: CDR1 MNHEY, CDR2 SVGEGT.

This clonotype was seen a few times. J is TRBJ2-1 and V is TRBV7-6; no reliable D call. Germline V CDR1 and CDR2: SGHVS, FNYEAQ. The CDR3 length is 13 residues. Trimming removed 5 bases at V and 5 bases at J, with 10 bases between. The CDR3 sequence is CASSPRPNNEQFF. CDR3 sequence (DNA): TGTGCCAGCAGCCCCCGACCGAACAATGAGCAGTTCTTC. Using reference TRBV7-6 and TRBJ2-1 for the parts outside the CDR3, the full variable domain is GAGVSQSPRYKVTKRGQDVALRCDPISGHVSLYWYRQALGQGPEFLTYFNYEAQQDKSGLPNDRFSAERPEGSISTLTIQRTEQRDSAMYRCASSPRPNNEQFFGPGTRLTVL.

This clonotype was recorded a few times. For the CDR3, the DNA is TGTGCCAGCAGCCCGTCCGTCAACAATGAGCAGTTCTTC. Translated, it gives CASSPSVNNEQFF. V gene TRBV5-6 combines with J gene TRBJ2-1; D unclear. The ends were cut back, 4 bases at V and 5 bases at J, with 10 bases in the middle. The CDR3 runs 13 residues. From germline, CDR1 is SGHDT and CDR2 YYEEEE.

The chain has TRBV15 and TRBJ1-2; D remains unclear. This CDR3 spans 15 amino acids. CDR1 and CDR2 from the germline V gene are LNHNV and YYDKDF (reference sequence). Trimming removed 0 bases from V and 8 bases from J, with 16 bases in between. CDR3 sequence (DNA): TGTGCCACCAGCAGAGATGGGGTTGCGGGGAGAGGCTACACCTTC. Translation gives CATSRDGVAGRGYTF. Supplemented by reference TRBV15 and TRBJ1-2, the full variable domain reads DAMVIQNPRYQVTQFGKPVTLSCSQTLNHNVMYWYQQKSSQAPKLLFHYYDKDFNNEADTPDNFQSRRPNTSFCFLDIRSPGLGDTAMYLCATSRDGVAGRGYTFGSGTRLTVV.

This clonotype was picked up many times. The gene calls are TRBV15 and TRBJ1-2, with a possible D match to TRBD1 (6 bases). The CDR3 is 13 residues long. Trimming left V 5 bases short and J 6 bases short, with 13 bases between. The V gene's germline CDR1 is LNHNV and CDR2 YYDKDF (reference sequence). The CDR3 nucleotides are TGTGCCACCAGCGGATCCAGGGGTAATGGCTACACCTTC. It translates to CATSGSRGNGYTF. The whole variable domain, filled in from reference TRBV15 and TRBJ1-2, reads DAMVIQNPRYQVTQFGKPVTLSCSQTLNHNVMYWYQQKSSQAPKLLFHYYDKDFNNEADTPDNFQSRRPNTSFCFLDIRSPGLGDTAMYLCATSGSRGNGYTFGSGTRLTVV.

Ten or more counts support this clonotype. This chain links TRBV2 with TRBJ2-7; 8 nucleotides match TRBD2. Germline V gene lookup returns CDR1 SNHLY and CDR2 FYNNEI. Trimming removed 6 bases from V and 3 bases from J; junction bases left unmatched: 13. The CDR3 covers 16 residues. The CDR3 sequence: CASRPTSGSPIYEQYF. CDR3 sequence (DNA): TGTGCCAGCAGACCCACAAGCGGGAGCCCCATCTACGAGCAGTACTTC.

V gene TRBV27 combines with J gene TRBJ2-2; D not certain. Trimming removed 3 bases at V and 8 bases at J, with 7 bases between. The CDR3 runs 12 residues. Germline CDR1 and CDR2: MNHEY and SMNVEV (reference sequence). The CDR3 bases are TGTGCCAGCAGTTTGCTAGATGGGGAGCTGTTTTTT. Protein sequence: CASSLLDGELFF.

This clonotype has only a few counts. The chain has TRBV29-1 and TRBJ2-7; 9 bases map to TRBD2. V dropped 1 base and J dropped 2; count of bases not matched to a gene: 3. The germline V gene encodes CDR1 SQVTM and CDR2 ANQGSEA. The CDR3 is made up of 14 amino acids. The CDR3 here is CSVEVTSGAYEQYF. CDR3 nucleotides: TGCAGCGTTGAAGTGACTAGCGGCGCCTACGAGCAGTACTTC.

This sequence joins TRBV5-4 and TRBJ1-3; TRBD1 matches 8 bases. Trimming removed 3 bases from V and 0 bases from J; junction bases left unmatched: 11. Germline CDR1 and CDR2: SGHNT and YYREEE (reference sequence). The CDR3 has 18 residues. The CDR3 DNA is TGTGCCAGCAGCTCCCAAACCGGGACAGGCTTCTCTGGAAACACCATATATTTT. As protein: CASSSQTGTGFSGNTIYF.

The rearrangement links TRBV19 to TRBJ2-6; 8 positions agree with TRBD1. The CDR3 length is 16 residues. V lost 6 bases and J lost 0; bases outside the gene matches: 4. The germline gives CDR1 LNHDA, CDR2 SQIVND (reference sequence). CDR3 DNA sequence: TGTGCCAGTAGGGGGACAGGCCACTCTGGGGCCAACGTCCTGACTTTC. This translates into CASRGTGHSGANVLTF.

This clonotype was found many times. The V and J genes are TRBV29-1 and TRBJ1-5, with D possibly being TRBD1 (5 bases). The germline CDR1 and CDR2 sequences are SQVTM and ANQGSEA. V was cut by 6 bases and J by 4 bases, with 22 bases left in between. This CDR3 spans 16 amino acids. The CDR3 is CSVRPSRGFRNQPQHF. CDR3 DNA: TGCAGCGTACGCCCCTCACGGGGCTTTCGGAATCAGCCCCAGCATTTT.

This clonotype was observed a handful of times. CDR3 nucleotide sequence: TGTGCCAGCAGCTCCTTGGCGGCCCCTAGCACAGATACGCAGTATTTT. It codes for CASSSLAAPSTDTQYF. V gene TRBV7-8 combines with J gene TRBJ2-3; D remains ambiguous. Germline V gene sequence: CDR1 SGHVS, CDR2 FQNEAQ. Trimming pared 4 bases from V and 0 bases from J, leaving 14 bases between. The CDR3 has 16 residues.